This is a list of T cell receptor beta chains from one sample in a study of vaccination and CD4 T cells after COVID-19. Their target antigens are unknown. TCRdb ran MiXCR on the PCR reads and lists one entry per CDR3 protein. The sample holds approximately 12,000 distinct CDR3 sequences, 52% seen once. Sequencing used CD4+ T cells from blood, cultured in vitro. These TCRs come from a human donor who had recovered from COVID-19. The CDR3 runs from the conserved cysteine through the conserved F or W. Clone size is shown for a subset of rows, as once, few, many or a class of expanded clone.

size: NA; J: TRBJ1-2; V: TRBV2; CDR3: CASSGKKAGGSGYTF
size: NA; J: TRBJ2-7; V: TRBV7-9; CDR3: CASGQGSYEQYF
size: NA; J: TRBJ1-1; V: TRBV20-1; CDR3: CSALPQGPGEAFF
size: NA; J: TRBJ2-2; V: TRBV20-1; CDR3: CSARDSRTGGELFF
size: few; J: TRBJ1-2; V: TRBV20-1; CDR3: CSARDGNTGANGYTF
size: NA; J: TRBJ2-3; V: TRBV7-3; CDR3: CASSPSWLSSDTQYF
size: NA; J: TRBJ2-7; V: TRBV5-4; CDR3: CASSFGFSTGEGYEQYF
size: NA; J: TRBJ2-7; V: TRBV2; CDR3: CASAASPSYEQYF
size: NA; J: TRBJ2-5; V: TRBV5-1; CDR3: CASSLARIQETQYF
size: NA; J: TRBJ2-1; V: TRBV11-3; CDR3: CASSLVAGGHNEQFF
size: NA; J: TRBJ2-3; V: TRBV30; CDR3: CAWSQGTQYF
size: NA; J: TRBJ1-6; V: TRBV27; CDR3: CASRHGTGGNSPLHF
size: few; J: TRBJ2-2; V: TRBV7-2; CDR3: CASSLPPWRETGELFF
size: NA; J: TRBJ1-3; V: TRBV18; CDR3: CASSLDRDVDTIYF
size: NA; J: TRBJ2-1; V: TRBV7-7; CDR3: CASSLSSGNEQFF
size: NA; J: TRBJ2-7; V: TRBV12-3/TRBV12-4; CDR3: CASSLNTGTGQYF
size: NA; J: TRBJ2-1; V: TRBV6-2/TRBV6-3; CDR3: CASSPVGRYNEQFF
size: NA; J: TRBJ2-7; V: TRBV5-6; CDR3: CASSFYQGAGSYEQYF
size: NA; J: TRBJ2-3; V: TRBV7-2; CDR3: CASSYNPGTGRGDTQYF
size: NA; J: TRBJ2-7; V: TRBV5-4; CDR3: CASSFQRDYEQYF
size: few; J: TRBJ2-7; V: TRBV6-1; CDR3: CASNPSGRLYEQYF
size: NA; J: TRBJ1-4; V: TRBV28; CDR3: CASSLGLTNEKLFF
size: NA; J: TRBJ1-2; V: TRBV14; CDR3: CASGQDPNYGYTF
size: NA; J: TRBJ2-3; V: TRBV6-4; CDR3: CASKREGTDTQYF
size: few; J: TRBJ1-2; V: TRBV30; CDR3: CAWSVRLGGSGYTF
size: NA; J: TRBJ2-1; V: TRBV2; CDR3: CASYYNEQFF
size: NA; J: TRBJ2-3; V: TRBV3-1; CDR3: CASSQGLDGADTQYF
size: NA; J: TRBJ2-6; V: TRBV5-3; CDR3: CASSQMGGPGANVLTF
size: NA; J: TRBJ2-3; V: TRBV20-1; CDR3: CSAPPGGRADTQYF
size: NA; J: TRBJ2-3; V: TRBV5-1; CDR3: CASSSSGRALTDTQYF
size: NA; J: TRBJ1-1; V: TRBV6-1; CDR3: CASSPPGQSGSEAFF
size: medium-sized; J: TRBJ2-5; V: TRBV2; CDR3: CASSEKHVQETQYF
size: NA; J: TRBJ2-3; V: TRBV15; CDR3: CATNSQRGPRDTQYF
size: few; J: TRBJ2-7; V: TRBV2; CDR3: CASSLEGGDEQYF
size: NA; J: TRBJ2-1; V: TRBV11-2; CDR3: CASSWEGLREQFF
size: NA; J: TRBJ1-3; V: TRBV11-2; CDR3: CASSSRTGSGNTIYF
size: medium-sized; J: TRBJ1-1; V: TRBV5-1; CDR3: CASSLPETGTEAFF
size: few; J: TRBJ2-7; V: TRBV20-1; CDR3: CSAAFRTAKRYEQYF
size: few; J: TRBJ1-2; V: TRBV28; CDR3: CASSRSDGYTF
size: few; J: TRBJ2-3; V: TRBV10-3; CDR3: CAISEGISTDTQYF
size: NA; J: TRBJ1-5; V: TRBV6-1; CDR3: CASSPGQGGGQPQHF
size: NA; J: TRBJ1-5; V: TRBV27; CDR3: CASSPRTAGSNQPQHF
size: NA; J: TRBJ2-2; V: TRBV20-1; CDR3: CSARFFREGDVGELFF
size: few; J: TRBJ1-1; V: TRBV5-4; CDR3: CASRRQGARTEAFF
size: NA; J: TRBJ1-1; V: TRBV10-3; CDR3: CAISPMGRKQGNTEAFF
size: NA; J: TRBJ1-2; V: TRBV5-4; CDR3: CASSLASQVYGYTF
size: NA; J: TRBJ1-6; V: TRBV6-5; CDR3: CASSSRWDSLVNSPLHF
size: NA; J: TRBJ2-5; V: TRBV15; CDR3: CATSRDSLAGEETQYF
size: NA; J: TRBJ2-5; V: TRBV20-1; CDR3: CSVAGVGETQYF
size: NA; J: TRBJ1-2; V: TRBV12-3/TRBV12-4; CDR3: CASSPPNRDYGYTF
size: few; J: TRBJ1-2; V: TRBV12-3/TRBV12-4; CDR3: CASRHGVEGGYTF
size: few; J: TRBJ2-4; V: TRBV20-1; CDR3: CSARDLTGLAKNIQYF
size: NA; J: TRBJ1-3; V: TRBV4-1; CDR3: CASSSVVGTGVRRDGSGNTIYF
size: NA; J: TRBJ1-1; V: TRBV7-8; CDR3: CASSLVFHNTEAFF
size: few; J: TRBJ2-5; V: TRBV20-1; CDR3: CSARTGREETQYF
size: few; J: TRBJ2-3; V: TRBV6-2/TRBV6-3; CDR3: CASSYVAGGRTQYF
size: few; J: TRBJ2-4; V: TRBV2; CDR3: CASSPTPLLAKNIQYF
size: NA; J: TRBJ1-6; V: TRBV21-1; CDR3: CASSIGSWGVRGDSPLHF
size: few; J: TRBJ1-3; V: TRBV20-1; CDR3: CSASRGDGGNTIYF